One T cell receptor beta chain is described in this entry. Its cognate antigen is unknown. The CDR3 consists of 14 residues. The J segment lost 8 bases and the V segment lost 5 bases, leaving 11 bases of the junction unmatched. In germline, CDR1 is SGHTA, CDR2 FQGTGA. Authors' processing steps: There were no quality scores in the junction-only immunoSEQ sequences, so filtering differed. Produced via immunoSEQ multiplex PCR; TCRdb's table is partial and in-frame only. V and J calls and clone size are copied from that table; D and trimming were computed from the DNA. The sample lists some 1 million clones, about 76% occurring once. The sample comes from a study of shared clonotypes between healthy human individuals. Study conclusions and caveats: Among the subsets, naive ones generally showed larger estimated richness than memory ones.

Sequenced input: memory CD4+ T cells sorted from blood. Subset reported: CD45RA-negative fraction. The sequence came from a young man in good health. The V call is TRBV7-3, the J call TRBJ1-2; 7 bases map to TRBD1. This CDR3 is CASSPGTASGGYTF. The CDR3 DNA reads as TGTGCCAGCAGCCCAGGGACAGCAAGTGGGGGCTACACCTTC.